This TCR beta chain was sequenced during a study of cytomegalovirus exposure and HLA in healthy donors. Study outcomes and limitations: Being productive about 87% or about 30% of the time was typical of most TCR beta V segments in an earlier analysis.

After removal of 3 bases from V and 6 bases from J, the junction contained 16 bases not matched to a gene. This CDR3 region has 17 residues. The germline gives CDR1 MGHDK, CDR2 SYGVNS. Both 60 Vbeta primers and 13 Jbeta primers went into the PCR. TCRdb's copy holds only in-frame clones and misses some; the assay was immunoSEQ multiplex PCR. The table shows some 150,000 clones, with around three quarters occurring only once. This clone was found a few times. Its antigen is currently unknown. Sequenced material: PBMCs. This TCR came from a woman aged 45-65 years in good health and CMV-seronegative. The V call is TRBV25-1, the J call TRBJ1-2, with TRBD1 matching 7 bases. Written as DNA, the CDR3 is TGTGCCAGCAGTGAGCCGGGGACAGCCGCCCTGAGGGATGGCTACACCTTC. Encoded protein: CASSEPGTAALRDGYTF.